These T cell receptor beta chains were read from a single sample in a study of Graves' ophthalmopathy and Graves' hyperthyroidism. MiXCR, run by TCRdb on the multiplex PCR reads, gives a single entry per CDR3 protein. The sample contains about 240,000 distinct CDR3 sequences, 45% of which appear only once. The sample taken for sequencing was peripheral blood. These TCRs come from an adult man with Graves' ophthalmopathy. The CDR3 runs from the conserved cysteine through the conserved F or W. The D gene is left open where the match is weak. Part of the rows lack a size; the others show once, few, many or a class for expanded clones.

TRBV29-1	few	20	TRBJ2-2	TRBD1	TGCAGCGTTCGCCCACATCCCCTTACCACGGGACAGGCGAACACCGGGGAGCTGTTTTTT	CSVRPHPLTTGQANTGELFF
TRBV28	NA	13	TRBJ1-6	NA	TGTGCCAGCAGTCCAAACCCGAGGACACCCCTCCACTTT	CASSPNPRTPLHF
TRBV7-2	few	13	TRBJ1-6	NA	TGTGCCAGCCTCGGACAAACTAATTCACCCCTCCACTTT	CASLGQTNSPLHF
TRBV5-6	NA	15	TRBJ1-5	NA	TGTGCCAGCAGCCGGGGGGTCAATAGCAATCAGCCCCAGCATTTT	CASSRGVNSNQPQHF
TRBV4-1	NA	16	TRBJ2-7	TRBD2	TGCGCCAGCAGCCAATCCGGGACTAGCGGCTCCTACGAGCAGTACTTC	CASSQSGTSGSYEQYF
TRBV28	few	13	TRBJ1-1	TRBD1	TGTGCCAGCAGAGGACAGGGGAACACTGAAGCTTTCTTT	CASRGQGNTEAFF
TRBV13	few	15	TRBJ1-1	NA	TGTGCCAGCAGCTTTAAATCGGGGTGGAGCACTGAAGCTTTCTTT	CASSFKSGWSTEAFF
TRBV7-9	NA	15	TRBJ1-4	NA	TGTGCTAGCAGCTTGGCGGGGGGAACTAATGAAAAACTGTTTTTT	CASSLAGGTNEKLFF
TRBV5-6	few	13	TRBJ2-7	NA	TGTGCCAGCAGCTTGGGTCCCGGCTACGAGCAGTACTTC	CASSLGPGYEQYF
TRBV15	NA	13	TRBJ1-1	NA	TGTGCCACCAGCAGAGATAAGGCAGGGGAAGCTTTCTTT	CATSRDKAGEAFF
TRBV10-3	once	14	TRBJ2-7	TRBD1	TGTGCCAGCAGGACGGGACAGGGAAACTACGAGCAGTACTTC	CASRTGQGNYEQYF
TRBV25-1	few	19	TRBJ1-5	TRBD1	TGTGCCAGCAGTGAACCGGACAGGAGCCCCTGCCCCTTCAATCAGCCCCAGCATTTT	CASSEPDRSPCPFNQPQHF
TRBV7-9	many	14	TRBJ2-5	NA	TGTGCCAGCAGCTTAGCTCAGCGGAGAGAGACCCAGTACTTC	CASSLAQRRETQYF
TRBV7-2	NA	17	TRBJ2-6	NA	TGTGCCAGCAGCTTAGCGCCCGCGAGCTCTGGGGCCAACGTCCTGACTTTC	CASSLAPASSGANVLTF
TRBV7-8	few	14	TRBJ1-1	NA	TGTGCCAGCAGCGTCGGACAGCTCACCACTGAAGCTTTCTTT	CASSVGQLTTEAFF
TRBV10-3	few	13	TRBJ2-7	NA	TGTGCCAGCAGTTTAGGGGATCTCTACGAGCAGTACTTC	CASSLGDLYEQYF
TRBV5-1	NA	16	TRBJ2-2	TRBD2	TGCGCCAGCAGCCCCGGACTAGCGGAGGGCACCGGGGAGCTGTTTTTT	CASSPGLAEGTGELFF
TRBV9	NA	13	TRBJ2-7	NA	TGTGCCAGCAGCGACAGGCTATACTACGAGCAGTACTTC	CASSDRLYYEQYF
TRBV7-3	few	15	TRBJ2-7	NA	TGTGCCAGCAGCTTCCACTCCGGGACGGGCTACGAGCAGTACTTC	CASSFHSGTGYEQYF
TRBV5-1	NA	13	TRBJ1-6	NA	TGTGCCAGCAGCTCCTCAGAGGAATCACCCCTCCACTTT	CASSSSEESPLHF
TRBV12-3/TRBV12-4	NA	15	TRBJ2-7	TRBD1	TGTGCCAGCAGTTCATCCGGGACAGGGAATAACGAGCAGTACTTC	CASSSSGTGNNEQYF
TRBV29-1	many	10	TRBJ2-2	NA	TGCAGCGTTTATAGGGAAGGGCTGTTTTTT	CSVYREGLFF
TRBV2	NA	13	TRBJ1-5	NA	TGTGCCAGCAGTCAACGGACGACAGGGCCCCAGCATTTT	CASSQRTTGPQHF
TRBV6-5	few	15	TRBJ1-6	NA	TGTGCCAGCAGTCCCACAGTCTCCGGCAATTCACCCCTCCACTTT	CASSPTVSGNSPLHF
TRBV10-2	NA	16	TRBJ2-2	TRBD2	TGCGCCAGCAACGGACTAGCGGGAGTGAACACCGGGGAGCTGTTTTTT	CASNGLAGVNTGELFF
TRBV19	NA	15	TRBJ1-1	TRBD1	TGTGCCAGTAGTCTCACCAGGGGGAGGGGCACTGAAGCTTTCTTT	CASSLTRGRGTEAFF
TRBV29-1	NA	16	TRBJ2-7	TRBD1	TGCAGCGTTGGTATTCTCACAGGGGGCGGTGGGTACGAGCAGTACTTC	CSVGILTGGGGYEQYF
TRBV29-1	NA	13	TRBJ1-1	NA	TGCAGCGTTGAGGGGGGAAAGGGGACAGAAGCTTTCTTT	CSVEGGKGTEAFF
TRBV12-3/TRBV12-4	few	13	TRBJ1-6	NA	TGTGCCAGCAGTCTCTCGGGTAATTCACCCCTCCACTTT	CASSLSGNSPLHF
TRBV29-1	NA	14	TRBJ1-2	NA	TGCAGCGTTGGGTCAGGCCCCAGGGAGGCTGGCTACACCTTC	CSVGSGPREAGYTF
TRBV7-9	NA	17	TRBJ2-2	NA	TGTGCCAGCAGTTACTCGGGACGGAGGGCGAACACCGGGGAGCTGTTTTTT	CASSYSGRRANTGELFF
TRBV29-1	NA	15	TRBJ1-2	TRBD1	TGCAGCGTTGAAGGGACAGGGGGCGAAGTCTATGGCTACACCTTC	CSVEGTGGEVYGYTF